One and the same sample provided the 19 T cell receptor beta chains below, sequenced in a study of T cells in Graves' hyperthyroidism and ophthalmopathy. There were TCR beta CDR3 regions amplified from RNA transcripts. Initially, a first-round RT-PCR of the TCR CDR3 employed the HTBI primer set. TCRdb re-analysed the multiplex PCR reads in MiXCR, keeping a single row per CDR3 protein. Of around 720,000 distinct CDR3 sequences listed, about 35% were seen once; the top ten hold roughly 30%. The sequenced material came from blood. These receptors were obtained from a woman between 35 and 50 years old with Graves' hyperthyroidism.

The CDR3 bases are TGTGCCAGCAGCCTCAGGGTGGTTGACTCTGAAGCTTTCTTT. Its translation is CASSLRVVDSEAFF. This chain uses TRBV7-2 with TRBJ1-1, with D possibly matching TRBD1 (5 bases). V was trimmed by 5 bases and J by 6 bases, leaving 16 bases between them. Germline V gives CDR1 SGHTA, CDR2 FQGNSA. The CDR3 loop spans 14 amino acids.

The rearrangement links TRBV3-1 to TRBJ2-2; D not resolved. V was pared by 0 bases and J by 5 bases, with 10 bases between. CDR1 is LGHDT and CDR2 is YNNKEL in the germline V gene (reference sequence). CDR3 length: 15 amino acids. This CDR3 reads CASSQDLGWTGELFF. In nucleotides, the CDR3 is TGTGCCAGCAGCCAAGATCTGGGGTGGACCGGGGAGCTGTTTTTT.

This clonotype has ten or more counts. The V gene is TRBV10-3, the J gene TRBJ2-6; D is uncertain. V lost 8 bases, J lost 0 bases, and 11 bases lay in between. The germline gives CDR1 ENHRY, CDR2 SYGVKD. This CDR3 comprises 15 residues. In DNA form, the CDR3 reads TGTGCCATCGGTTCTGGGGTCTCTGGGGCCAACGTCCTGACTTTC. It specifies CAIGSGVSGANVLTF.

A remark on this clonotype: This may come from a read error, since a much larger clone is one base off. This chain connects TRBV9 to TRBJ1-2; D perhaps matches TRBD1 (6 bases). This CDR3 has 16 amino acids. Germline CDR1 SGDLS, CDR2 YYNGEE. The CDR3 nucleotides read TGTGCCAGCAGCGTAGCTGGGCGGACAGAGGACTATGGCTACGCCTTC. It is translated as CASSVAGRTEDYGYAF.

The chain combines TRBV20-1 with TRBJ2-5; 7 bases match TRBD2. V gave up 3 bases and J gave up 4 bases; unmatched junction bases: 5. The CDR3 length is 13 residues. Germline V CDR1 and CDR2: DFQATT, SNEGSKA (reference sequence). This CDR3 reads CSARGGFSETQYF. CDR3 nucleotide sequence: TGCAGTGCTAGGGGGGGGTTTTCAGAGACCCAGTACTTC.

The sample holds one count of this clonotype. The V call is TRBV29-1, the J call TRBJ2-5; D remains unclear. V gave up 5 bases and J gave up 4 bases, with 11 bases separating them. Germline CDR1 SQVTM, CDR2 ANQGSEA. The CDR3 is made up of 12 amino acids. The CDR3 spells CSVQRPGETQYF. The CDR3 DNA is TGCAGCGTTCAACGACCGGGAGAGACCCAGTACTTC.

This clonotype came up a few times. One end of the junction is discordant with germline, which a read error may explain. The chain combines TRBV10-3 with TRBJ1-5, with D unresolved. CDR1 is ENHRY and CDR2 is SYGVKD in the germline V gene. This CDR3 has 16 amino acids. In nucleotides, the CDR3 is TGTGCCAGCAGTAGCCGGTTAGGCGACAAAAATCAGCCCCAGCATTTT. Its protein product is CASSSRLGDKNQPQHF.

This chain uses TRBV7-2 with TRBJ2-7; the D is unclear. Germline lookup yields CDR1 SGHTA and CDR2 FQGNSA. The CDR3 is made up of 15 amino acids. Trimming took off 1 base at V and 2 bases at J, with 12 bases between the two ends. The CDR3 here is CASSLDLAVTYEQYF. In DNA form, the CDR3 reads TGTGCCAGCAGCTTAGATCTCGCGGTCACCTACGAGCAGTACTTC. Variable domain in full (rest from reference TRBV7-2 and TRBJ2-7): GAGVSQSPSNKVTEKGKDVELRCDPISGHTALYWYRQSLGQGLEFLIYFQGNSAPDKSGLPSDRFSAERTGGSVSTLTIQRTQQEDSAVYLCASSLDLAVTYEQYFGPGTRLTVT.

This clonotype was recorded many times. The rearrangement joins TRBV7-3 to TRBJ2-5; perhaps TRBD1 as D (6 bases). From germline, CDR1 is SGHTA and CDR2 FQGTGA. Trimming shortened V by 5 bases and J by 5 bases, and 18 bases separated the two germline ends. The CDR3 loop spans 15 amino acids. CDR3 region: CASSPGQVSRETQYF. As DNA, the CDR3 is TGTGCCAGCAGCCCGGGACAAGTATCGAGGGAGACCCAGTACTTC.

This clonotype was detected many times. The V gene is TRBV14, the J gene TRBJ2-7, with 8 bases fitting TRBD2. CDR3 length: 12 residues. The germline gives CDR1 SGHDN, CDR2 FVKESK. Trimming at V came to 4 bases and at J to 6 bases, leaving 2 bases not matched to a gene. In DNA, the CDR3 is TGTGCCAGCAGCCCGGGAGGGCTCGAGCAGTACTTC. The encoded protein is CASSPGGLEQYF.

The table lists this clonotype with a few counts. The chain recombines TRBV27 with TRBJ1-6; D gene ambiguous. In germline, CDR1 is MNHEY, CDR2 SMNVEV (reference sequence). The V gene lost 6 bases and the J gene lost 0 bases, with 9 bases spanning the gap. This CDR3 is 15 amino acids long. CDR3: CASRLRDSYNSPLHF. For the CDR3, the DNA is TGTGCCAGCAGACTCCGGGACTCCTATAATTCACCCCTCCACTTT.

J is TRBJ2-2 and V is TRBV6-1; the match to TRBD1 covers 8 bases. The CDR3 contains 15 residues. J was trimmed by 7 bases and V by 7 bases; bases with no gene match: 11. Germline V gene data show CDR1 as MNHNS and CDR2 as SASEGT. CDR3 residues: CASTRGDRFYGELFF. The CDR3 bases are TGTGCCAGCACCCGAGGGGACAGGTTCTACGGGGAGCTGTTTTTT.

The CDR3 bases are TGTGCCAGCAGCCATGGACAGCTCACTGAAGCTTTCTTT. The encoded protein is CASSHGQLTEAFF. J is TRBJ1-1 and V is TRBV6-5; maybe TRBD1 (6 bases). The CDR3 has 13 amino acids. Germline V gene data show CDR1 as MNHEY and CDR2 as SVGAGI. The V end was cut by 6 bases, the J end by 4 bases, with 12 bases between.

The genes are TRBV12-3 or TRBV12-4 and TRBJ2-5; TRBD2 matches at 10 bases. CDR3 length equals 15 residues. The J segment lost 7 bases and the V segment lost 4 bases, leaving 9 bases of the junction unmatched. CDR3 DNA: TGTGCCAGCAGTTACGAAGCGGGAGGGTCGGTGACCCAGTACTTC. Translated: CASSYEAGGSVTQYF.

This clonotype was found many times. The chain carries TRBV12-3 or TRBV12-4 and TRBJ2-2, with 9 bases fitting TRBD1. The trim removed 6 bases at V and 0 bases at J, leaving 5 bases unmatched. The CDR3 is 16 residues long. CDR3 sequence reads: CASRPQGAANTGELFF. DNA of the CDR3: TGTGCCAGCAGGCCACAGGGGGCAGCGAACACCGGGGAGCTGTTTTTT.

V gene TRBV7-6 combines with J gene TRBJ2-7; no clear D gene. Trimming cost V 3 bases and J 6 bases, with 12 bases left between them. The CDR3 consists of 13 residues. Germline CDR1 is SGHVS and CDR2 is FNYEAQ. CDR3 nucleotide sequence: TGTGCCAGCAGCTTGGCCGGCGGTTCCGAGCAGTACTTC. Encoded protein: CASSLAGGSEQYF.

This clonotype occurred many times. The chain links TRBV5-6 to TRBJ1-1, with no clear D. Between the trimmed V and J ends, which lost 0 bases and 11 bases, there was a span of 14 bases. The germline V gene has CDR1 SGHDT and CDR2 YYEEEE. The CDR3 is 13 amino acids. The CDR3 nucleotides read TGTGCCAGCAGCTTGGGACACACGGCTTACGCTTTCTTT. It is translated as CASSLGHTAYAFF.

CDR3 region: CASSVDREEKLFF. The DNA for the CDR3 is TGCGCCAGCAGTGTGGACAGGGAAGAAAAACTGTTTTTT. V is TRBV10-2 and J is TRBJ1-4, with 8 bases matching TRBD1. The CDR3 runs to 13 residues. Germline loops: CDR1 WSHSY, CDR2 SAAADI. J was trimmed by 8 bases and V by 4 bases; bases with no gene match: 3.

Ten or more counts support this clonotype. The genes are TRBV4-3 and TRBJ2-7; D not certain. V was clipped by 4 bases and J by 2 bases, with 15 bases between them. Per the germline V gene, CDR1 is LGHNA and CDR2 is YSLEER. This CDR3 is built from 15 residues. This CDR3 is CASSPSRPGTYEQYF. The CDR3 DNA sequence: TGCGCCAGCAGCCCGTCCCGCCCGGGCACCTACGAGCAGTACTTC.